There are a few counts of the clone carrying this T cell receptor beta chain. What it binds is unknown. Each of the CD4+ naive, central memory, regulatory and stem cell-like memory populations was sorted via CD45RO/CCR7/CD25/CD127/CD95/CD27. Populations obtained by sorting all exceeded 95% purity. The investigators reverse transcribed all of the isolated RNA, so they sequenced expressed TCRB transcripts. Profiled with immunoSEQ multiplex PCR; TCRdb holds only in-frame clones, not every one. The sample includes about 710,000 clones, around 15% of them seen just once. The source of the sample is a study of beta chain features in type 1 diabetes. Whole-study context: Healthy donors, compared against patients, showed similar age, gender and cell yields.

Study conclusions and caveats: TCRB rearrangement may or may not be influenced by HLA type; here this remained unresolved. Across all four CD4+ subsets, people with type 1 diabetes showed modestly shorter TCRB CDR3s.

The sequenced sample was naive CD4+ T cells from blood. The clonotype comes from a man younger than 30 with type 1 diabetes.

CDR3 region: CASSPAGPGGQNEQFF. The DNA for the CDR3 is TGTGCCAGCTCACCAGCGGGGCCGGGGGGACAAAATGAGCAGTTCTTC. The chain links TRBV18 to TRBJ2-1, with a possible D match to TRBD2 (7 bases). V lost 2 bases and J 7 bases, leaving 18 bases between the germline ends. Germline values: CDR1 KGHSH, CDR2 LQKENI. The CDR3 loop spans 16 amino acids.